A single sample is the source of the 31 T cell receptor beta chains below, sequenced in a study of immune heterogeneity within non-small cell lung tumors. Multiplex PCR employing 32 V and 13 J primers generated amplicons of the TCR beta CDR3. One entry per CDR3 protein, called by TCRdb with MiXCR from the multiplex PCR reads. The sample lists approximately 2,000 distinct CDR3 sequences; 25% to 30% were seen once. Bulk tumor genomic DNA constituted the template, at approximately 600 ng per sample. Multiple widely separated biopsies were taken from each primary tumor at surgery. Samples came from untreated patients having curative surgery for newly diagnosed non-small cell lung cancer. Material for sequencing was lung tumor tissue. The receptor source for this set is a man in his fifties or sixties with non-small cell lung cancer.

The count of this clonotype is one. A much larger clone sits a single nucleotide away, making a read error possible. The V call is TRBV2, the J call TRBJ2-7; maybe TRBD2 (6 bases). The CDR3 is 15 residues long. Germline CDR1 SNHLY, CDR2 FYNNEI. The CDR3 DNA reads TGTGCCATCAGTGAAACCGGGACTCGGACCTACGAGCAGTACTTC. Translated, it gives CAISETGTRTYEQYF.

This clonotype is medium-sized by share. This chain joins TRBV12-3 or TRBV12-4 and TRBJ1-1, with D possibly being TRBD1 (5 bases). This CDR3 contains 14 residues. With 0 bases removed from V and 4 bases from J, the gap between germline ends came to 9 bases. DNA of the CDR3: TGTGCCAGCAGTTTAGCAGGGGAGGGCACTGAAGCTTTCTTT. Translation gives CASSLAGEGTEAFF.

The chain uses TRBV5-6 and TRBJ2-3; 7 bases are shared with TRBD1. With 0 bases clipped from V and 3 bases from J, the junction kept 1 base outside the gene matches. The CDR3 covers 14 residues. Germline CDR1 and CDR2: SGHDT and YYEEEE. The CDR3 DNA reads as TGTGCCAGCAGCTTGGCAGGGGGTACAGATACGCAGTATTTT. This encodes CASSLAGGTDTQYF.

By proportion, this clonotype is medium-sized. The chain is built from TRBV15 and TRBJ1-5; no reliable D call. CDR1 and CDR2 from the germline V gene are LNHNV and YYDKDF (reference sequence). The CDR3 covers 14 residues. V lost 4 bases and J lost 4, with 11 bases in between. CDR3 sequence reads: CATSTNTGNQPQHF. The CDR3 DNA reads TGTGCCACCAGCACCAATACGGGGAATCAGCCCCAGCATTTT.

Within the sample, this clonotype is medium-sized. V is TRBV2 and J is TRBJ1-4; possibly TRBD1 for D (5 bases). Germline CDR1 SNHLY, CDR2 FYNNEI. The CDR3 spans 15 residues. V was clipped by 5 bases and J by 5 bases, with 15 bases between them. CDR3 coding DNA: TGTGCCAGCAGTCGACGGGGAGGGGTGAATGAAAAACTGTTTTTT. Amino acids: CASSRRGGVNEKLFF.

This clonotype has a handful of counts. The chain couples TRBV7-2 to TRBJ2-7; 14 nucleotides line up with TRBD2. After removal of 6 bases from V and 3 bases from J, the junction contained 4 bases not matched to a gene. Germline lookup yields CDR1 SGHTA and CDR2 FQGNSA. This CDR3 comprises 15 residues. Written as DNA, the CDR3 is TGTGCCAGCAGTTGGACTAGCGGGAGGTTCTACGAGCAGTACTTC. Amino acids: CASSWTSGRFYEQYF.

Sample share makes this clonotype medium-sized (0.01 to 0.1%). This chain links TRBV5-1 with TRBJ2-7; D is undetermined. Looked up from germline, CDR1 is SGHRS and CDR2 is YFSETQ. This CDR3 is 12 amino acids long. The ends were cut back, 2 bases at V and 5 bases at J, with 8 bases in the middle. DNA for the CDR3: TGCGCCAGCAGCTTCACTGGAAACGAGCAGTACTTC. It translates to CASSFTGNEQYF.

Relative to its sample, this clonotype is medium-sized. The rearrangement uses TRBV20-1 and TRBJ2-7; D is unresolved. Germline lookup yields CDR1 DFQATT and CDR2 SNEGSKA (reference sequence). V shed 3 bases and J shed 0 bases, with 6 bases lying between them. The CDR3 totals 12 residues. CDR3 DNA sequence: TGCAGTGCTAGTACCCACTCCTACGAGCAGTACTTC. Its protein product is CSASTHSYEQYF.

Concerning this clonotype: This may come from a read error, since a much larger clone is one base off. The chain couples TRBV5-6 to TRBJ2-7, with TRBD2 matching 9 bases. Germline V gene sequence: CDR1 SGHDT, CDR2 YYEEEE. This CDR3 spans 14 amino acids. The CDR3 coding sequence is TGTTCCAGCAGCTCGGGACTAGCTTTAGACGAGCAGTACTTC. Translating gives CSSSSGLALDEQYF.

Only a few counts were recorded for this clonotype. The chain employs TRBV7-9 and TRBJ2-5, with TRBD2 matching 8 bases. CDR1 SEHNR and CDR2 FQNEAQ come from the germline V gene (reference sequence). This CDR3 spans 16 amino acids. Unmatched junction bases numbered 4, after V lost 0 bases and J lost 1 base. The CDR3 DNA sequence: TGTGCCAGCAGCTTAGCGGGAGGACTAGCCCAAGAGACCCAGTACTTC. This gives the protein CASSLAGGLAQETQYF. The variable domain in full, completed from reference TRBV7-9 and TRBJ2-5, reads DTGVSQNPRHKITKRGQNVTFRCDPISEHNRLYWYRQTLGQGPEFLTYFQNEAQLEKSRLLSDRFSAERPKGSFSTLEIQRTEQGDSAMYLCASSLAGGLAQETQYFGPGTRLLVL.

Of note for this clonotype: Without the conserved terminal phenylalanine or tryptophan, this CDR3 likely stems from a read error. The chain combines TRBV6-2 or TRBV6-3 with TRBJ1-6; possibly TRBD1 for D (6 bases). Germline-derived CDR1 and CDR2 are MNHEY and SVGEGT. This CDR3 contains 17 residues. Trimming removed 0 bases from V and 3 bases from J, with 12 bases in between. The CDR3 spells CASSYSQGPIYNSPLHL. CDR3 bases: TGTGCCAGCAGTTACTCACAGGGACCCATCTATAATTCACCCCTCCACCTT.

This clonotype is large. The rearrangement joins TRBV6-5 to TRBJ2-2; D possibly corresponds to TRBD1 (5 bases). Trimming took off 0 bases at V and 5 bases at J, with 16 bases between the two ends. This CDR3 is built from 17 residues. Looked up from germline, CDR1 is MNHEY and CDR2 is SVGAGI. The CDR3 nucleotides read TGTGCCAGCAGTTACTCGAATGTAGGGGTGGCAACCGGGGAGCTGTTTTTT. This gives the protein CASSYSNVGVATGELFF.

Only one count was recorded for this clonotype. The J gene is TRBJ2-4, the V gene TRBV7-9, with 14 bases lining up with TRBD2. Trimming cost V 1 base and J 5 bases; bases outside gene matches: 1. Germline V gene lookup returns CDR1 SEHNR and CDR2 FQNEAQ (reference sequence). This CDR3 contains 16 residues. CDR3 loop: CASSLVGLAGENIQYF. DNA of the CDR3: TGTGCCAGCAGCTTAGTGGGACTAGCGGGAGAAAACATTCAGTACTTC.

This clonotype was detected only a few times. J is TRBJ1-4 and V is TRBV5-1; D might be TRBD1 (6 bases). Germline lookup yields CDR1 SGHRS and CDR2 YFSETQ. The V end was cut by 4 bases, the J end by 2 bases, with 12 bases between. The CDR3 covers 15 residues. This chain's CDR3 is CASSPQGGTNEKLFF. The CDR3 coding sequence is TGCGCCAGCAGCCCCCAAGGGGGGACTAATGAAAAACTGTTTTTT.

This clonotype was seen only a few times. The chain has TRBV6-1 and TRBJ2-7; unclear D gene. Germline CDR1 and CDR2: MNHNS and SASEGT. Trimming removed 6 bases from V and 1 base from J, with 13 bases in between. The CDR3 has 14 amino acids. The chain's CDR3 is CASSSSDISYEQYV. CDR3 nucleotides: TGTGCCAGCAGCTCCTCCGATATTTCCTACGAGCAGTACGTC.

The V call is TRBV7-9, the J call TRBJ2-1; D is possibly TRBD1 (5 bases). The CDR3 loop spans 15 amino acids. Trimming stripped 0 bases from V and 4 bases from J, with 10 bases between. CDR1 is SEHNR and CDR2 is FQNEAQ in the germline V gene (reference sequence). The CDR3 DNA reads as TGTGCCAGCAGCTTAGCGGACAAGCTATACAATGAGCAGTTCTTC. This codes for CASSLADKLYNEQFF.

By share of the sample, this clonotype is medium-sized. The chain has TRBV6-6 and TRBJ1-2; no firm D call. Germline V gene lookup returns CDR1 MNHNY and CDR2 SVGAGI (reference sequence). Deletions cut 0 bases from V and 4 bases from J, with 6 bases between. The CDR3 extends over 13 amino acids. The CDR3 loop reads CASSYSRLYGYTF. In nucleotides, the CDR3 is TGTGCCAGCAGTTACTCGAGGCTCTATGGCTACACCTTC.

Within the sample, this clonotype is medium-sized (0.01 to 0.1%). The genes are TRBV12-3 or TRBV12-4 and TRBJ2-2; 9 positions match TRBD1. The J segment lost 2 bases and the V segment lost 7 bases, leaving 11 bases of the junction unmatched. There are 17 residues in the CDR3. The CDR3 bases are TGTGCCAGCACCCCTTGGACAGGGGCCGTTAACACCGGGGAGCTGTTTTTT. It translates to CASTPWTGAVNTGELFF.

V and J are TRBV6-2 or TRBV6-3 and TRBJ2-7; no reliable D call. Germline values: CDR1 MNHEY, CDR2 SVGEGT. The CDR3 spans 12 residues. The V and J ends lost 0 bases and 7 bases respectively, with 7 bases between them. The CDR3 reads CASSYSTEEQYF. Written as DNA, the CDR3 is TGTGCCAGCAGTTACTCCACGGAGGAGCAGTACTTC.

The chain employs TRBV6-5 and TRBJ2-3; D gene uncertain. Trimming took 2 bases from V and 6 from J, leaving 9 bases between them. Germline V gene data show CDR1 as MNHEY and CDR2 as SVGAGI. This CDR3 has 13 amino acids. CDR3 in amino acids: CASSYGFRDTQYF. The DNA for the CDR3 is TGTGCCAGCAGTTACGGATTCCGCGATACGCAGTATTTT.

With regard to this clonotype: A much larger clone is a single base away; this may be a read error. The chain uses TRBV6-1 and TRBJ1-5, with D hard to call. Per germline, CDR1 MNHNS and CDR2 SASEGT. This CDR3 is 14 amino acids long. Trimming stripped 6 bases from V and 7 bases from J, with 16 bases between. CDR3 residues: CASSQPRGSQPQHF. The CDR3 DNA is TGTGCCAGCAGCCAGCCTAGAGGGTCCCAGCCCCAGCATTTT.

Comments on this clonotype: Possible read error: a much larger clone is one base away. The chain uses TRBV5-1 and TRBJ2-1; tentative D call: TRBD2 (5 bases). Germline V gene sequence: CDR1 SGHRS, CDR2 YFSETQ. The CDR3 sequence is 14 residues long. This chain's CDR3 is CASSWALDLNEHFF. The CDR3 DNA follows: TGCGCCAGCAGCTGGGCACTAGATCTCAATGAGCATTTCTTC.

A few counts support this clonotype. The rearrangement uses TRBV6-1 and TRBJ1-3; D unresolved. The CDR3 loop spans 16 amino acids. Trimming shortened V by 5 bases and J by 0 bases, and 14 bases separated the two germline ends. Germline CDR1 MNHNS, CDR2 SASEGT. This CDR3 reads CASSYTTTLSGNTIYF. The CDR3 bases are TGTGCCAGCAGTTATACGACGACCCTCTCTGGAAACACCATATATTTT.

This sequence joins TRBV19 and TRBJ1-3; D may be TRBD1 (5 bases). Germline values: CDR1 LNHDA, CDR2 SQIVND (reference sequence). This CDR3 spans 14 amino acids. V was cut by 0 bases and J by 6 bases, with 9 bases left in between. For the CDR3, the DNA is TGTGCCAGTAGTATAGACCGACAGTTAAACACCATATATTTT. Protein: CASSIDRQLNTIYF.

The CDR3 region is CASSLDLRGEQYF. The CDR3 DNA sequence: TGCGCCAGCAGTCTGGATCTTAGGGGCGAGCAGTACTTC. The rearrangement links TRBV10-1 to TRBJ2-7; a weak D match, TRBD1 (5 bases). CDR1 and CDR2 from the germline V gene are WNHNN and SYGVQD (reference sequence). V was shortened by 5 bases and J by 6 bases, with 14 bases between the two germline ends. The CDR3 has 13 amino acids.

This clonotype was picked up a small number of times. The V and J genes are TRBV28 and TRBJ2-7; TRBD2 agrees at 7 bases. With 5 bases clipped from V and 7 bases from J, the junction kept 32 bases outside the gene matches. The CDR3 spans 21 residues. Per the germline V gene, CDR1 is MDHEN and CDR2 is SYDVKM. For the CDR3, the DNA is TGTGCCAGCAGTACGATTCTAACTTACCCCCAACTTGGCCCGGCGGGGGAGGAGCAGTACTTC. Protein sequence: CASSTILTYPQLGPAGEEQYF. Using reference TRBV28 and TRBJ2-7 for the parts outside the CDR3, the full variable domain is DVKVTQSSRYLVKRTGEKVFLECVQDMDHENMFWYRQDPGLGLRLIYFSYDVKMKEKGDIPEGYSVSREKKERFSLILESASTNQTSMYLCASSTILTYPQLGPAGEEQYFGPGTRLTVT.

By frequency in the sample, this clonotype is medium-sized. The chain links TRBV5-1 to TRBJ1-3; D possibly corresponds to TRBD1 (5 bases). Germline V gene lookup returns CDR1 SGHRS and CDR2 YFSETQ. Trimming left V 4 bases short and J 0 bases short, with 14 bases between. The CDR3 is 16 amino acids. The CDR3 loop is CASSTTGDSSGNTIYF. Here the CDR3 DNA reads TGCGCCAGCAGCACCACGGGGGATTCCTCTGGAAACACCATATATTTT.

Within the sample, this clonotype is medium-sized (0.01 to 0.1%). The chain couples TRBV9 to TRBJ2-3; D not certain. CDR1 is SGDLS and CDR2 is YYNGEE in the germline V gene. This CDR3 has 13 amino acids. Trimming pared 3 bases from V and 3 bases from J, leaving 8 bases between. The DNA of the CDR3 is TGTGCCAGCAGCGCCGGTGTAACAGATACGCAGTATTTT. Protein sequence: CASSAGVTDTQYF.

This chain uses TRBV12-3 or TRBV12-4 with TRBJ2-5; 13 bases line up with TRBD2. The junction had 8 bases not matched to a gene; V was cut back by 6 bases and J by 7 bases. There are 15 residues in the CDR3. Here the CDR3 reads CASSMGLAGRGTQYF. In DNA, the CDR3 is TGTGCCAGCAGCATGGGACTAGCGGGAAGGGGGACCCAGTACTTC.

This clonotype was detected only a few times. The chain employs TRBV18 and TRBJ1-4, with TRBD1 identical over 11 bases. V lost 6 bases, J lost 7 bases, and 1 base stayed unmatched. The V gene's germline CDR1 is KGHSH and CDR2 LQKENI. The CDR3 covers 13 residues. CDR3 amino acids: CASSGTGGEKLFF. CDR3 nucleotide sequence: TGTGCCAGCTCCGGGACAGGGGGTGAAAAACTGTTTTTT.

This clonotype counts as medium-sized (0.01 to 0.1%). The J gene is TRBJ2-7, the V gene TRBV27; possibly TRBD2 for D (6 bases). Deletions cut 11 bases from V and 5 bases from J, with 31 bases between. The germline CDR1 and CDR2 sequences are MNHEY and SMNVEV (reference sequence). The CDR3 extends over 17 amino acids. Here the CDR3 reads CADPPTARGIWRNEQYV. The CDR3, as DNA: TGTGCCGACCCCCCAACAGCCCGGGGGATATGGAGGAACGAGCAGTACGTC.